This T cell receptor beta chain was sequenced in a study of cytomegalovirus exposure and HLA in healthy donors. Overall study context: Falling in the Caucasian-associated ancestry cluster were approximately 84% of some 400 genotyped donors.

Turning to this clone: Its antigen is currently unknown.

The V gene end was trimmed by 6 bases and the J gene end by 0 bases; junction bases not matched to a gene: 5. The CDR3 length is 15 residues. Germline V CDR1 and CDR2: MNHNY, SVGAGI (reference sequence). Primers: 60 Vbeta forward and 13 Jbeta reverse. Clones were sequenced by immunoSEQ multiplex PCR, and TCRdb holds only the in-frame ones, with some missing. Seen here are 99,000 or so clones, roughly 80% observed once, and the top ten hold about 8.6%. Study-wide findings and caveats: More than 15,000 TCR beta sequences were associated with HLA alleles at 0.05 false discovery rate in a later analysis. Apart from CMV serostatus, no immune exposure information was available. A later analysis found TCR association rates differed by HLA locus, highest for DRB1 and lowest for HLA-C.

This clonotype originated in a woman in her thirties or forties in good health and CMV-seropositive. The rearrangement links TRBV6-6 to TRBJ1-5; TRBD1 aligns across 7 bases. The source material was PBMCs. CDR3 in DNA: TGTGCCAGCAGGGGACAGCCTCTTAGCAATCAGCCCCAGCATTTT. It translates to CASRGQPLSNQPQHF.